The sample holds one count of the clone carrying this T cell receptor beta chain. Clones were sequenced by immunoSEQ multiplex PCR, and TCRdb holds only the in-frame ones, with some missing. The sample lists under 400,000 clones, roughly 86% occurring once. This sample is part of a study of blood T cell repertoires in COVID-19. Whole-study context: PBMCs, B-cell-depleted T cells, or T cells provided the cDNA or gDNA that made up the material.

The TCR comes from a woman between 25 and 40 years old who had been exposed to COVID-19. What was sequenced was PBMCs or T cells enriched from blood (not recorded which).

In DNA, the CDR3 is TGTGCCAGCAGTGGAACAGGGGGCCCCCAGGCCAACGAGCAGTACTTC. This codes for CASSGTGGPQANEQYF. The chain joins TRBV28 to TRBJ2-7; 9 nucleotides line up with TRBD1. Trimming took 5 bases from V and 5 from J; bases not matched to a gene: 13. Germline V gives CDR1 MDHEN, CDR2 SYDVKM. The length of the CDR3 is 16 residues.